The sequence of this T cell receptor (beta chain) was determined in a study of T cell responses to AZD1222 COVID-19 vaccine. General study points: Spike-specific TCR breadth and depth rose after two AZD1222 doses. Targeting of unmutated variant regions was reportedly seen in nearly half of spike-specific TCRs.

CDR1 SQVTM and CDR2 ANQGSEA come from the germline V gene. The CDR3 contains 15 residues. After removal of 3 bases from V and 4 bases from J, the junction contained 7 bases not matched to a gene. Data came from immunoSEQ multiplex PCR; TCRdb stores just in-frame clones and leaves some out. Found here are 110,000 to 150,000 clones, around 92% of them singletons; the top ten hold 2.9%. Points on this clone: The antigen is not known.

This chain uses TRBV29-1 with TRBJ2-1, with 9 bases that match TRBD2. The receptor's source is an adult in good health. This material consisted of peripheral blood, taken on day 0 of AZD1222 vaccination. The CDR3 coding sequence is TGCAGCGTTGAGGTCGGGACTAGCAGGTACAATGAGCAGTTCTTC. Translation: CSVEVGTSRYNEQFF.